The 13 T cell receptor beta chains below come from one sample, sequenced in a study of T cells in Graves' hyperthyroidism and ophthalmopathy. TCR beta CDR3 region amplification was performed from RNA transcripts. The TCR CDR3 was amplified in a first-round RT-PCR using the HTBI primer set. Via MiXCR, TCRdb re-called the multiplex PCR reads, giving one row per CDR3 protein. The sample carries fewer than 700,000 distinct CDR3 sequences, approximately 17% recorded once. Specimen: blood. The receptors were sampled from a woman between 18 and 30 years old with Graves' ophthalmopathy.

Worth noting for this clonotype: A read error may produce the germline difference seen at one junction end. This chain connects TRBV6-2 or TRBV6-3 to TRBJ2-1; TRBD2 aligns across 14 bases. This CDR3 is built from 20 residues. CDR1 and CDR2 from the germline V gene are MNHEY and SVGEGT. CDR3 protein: CAGSFPTSGRAMWRYNEQFF. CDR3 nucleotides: TGTGCCGGCAGTTTCCCGACTAGCGGGAGGGCAATGTGGAGGTACAATGAGCAGTTCTTC.

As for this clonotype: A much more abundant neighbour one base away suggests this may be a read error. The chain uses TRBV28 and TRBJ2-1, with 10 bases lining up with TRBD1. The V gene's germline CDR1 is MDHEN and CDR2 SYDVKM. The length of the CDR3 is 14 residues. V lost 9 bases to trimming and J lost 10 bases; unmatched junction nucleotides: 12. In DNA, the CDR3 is TGTGCCAGTAGGGGGACAGGGGCCCGCTACGAGCAGTTCTTC. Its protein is CASRGTGARYEQFF. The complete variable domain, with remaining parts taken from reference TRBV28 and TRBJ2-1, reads DVKVTQSSRYLVKRTGEKVFLECVQDMDHENMFWYRQDPGLGLRLIYFSYDVKMKEKGDIPEGYSVSREKKERFSLILESASTNQTSMYLCASRGTGARYEQFFGPGTRLTVL.

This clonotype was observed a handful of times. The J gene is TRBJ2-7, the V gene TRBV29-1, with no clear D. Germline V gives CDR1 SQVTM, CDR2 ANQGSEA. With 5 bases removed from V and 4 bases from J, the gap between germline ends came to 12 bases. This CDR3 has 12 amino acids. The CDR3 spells CSVRPGPYEQYF. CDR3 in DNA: TGCAGCGTTAGACCAGGTCCATACGAGCAGTACTTC.

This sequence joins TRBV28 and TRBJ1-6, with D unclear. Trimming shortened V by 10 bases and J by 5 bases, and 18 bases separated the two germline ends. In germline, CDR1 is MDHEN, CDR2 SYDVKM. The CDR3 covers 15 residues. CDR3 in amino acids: CATRQDFPNNSPLHF. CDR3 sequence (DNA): TGTGCCACGCGTCAGGACTTCCCCAATAATTCACCCCTCCACTTT.

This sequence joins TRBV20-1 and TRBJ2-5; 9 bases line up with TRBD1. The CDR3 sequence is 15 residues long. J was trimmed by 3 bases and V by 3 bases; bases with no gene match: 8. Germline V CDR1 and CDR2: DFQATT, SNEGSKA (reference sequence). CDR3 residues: CSASSGDRVEETQYF. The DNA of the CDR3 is TGCAGTGCTAGTTCTGGGGACAGGGTAGAAGAGACCCAGTACTTC.

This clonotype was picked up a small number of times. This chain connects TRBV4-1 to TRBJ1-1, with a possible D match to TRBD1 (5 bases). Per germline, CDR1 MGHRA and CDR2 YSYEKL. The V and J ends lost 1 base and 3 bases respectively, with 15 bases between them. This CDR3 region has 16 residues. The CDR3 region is CASSQGRGGKDTEAFF. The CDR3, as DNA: TGCGCCAGCAGCCAAGGTCGGGGGGGTAAGGACACTGAAGCTTTCTTT.

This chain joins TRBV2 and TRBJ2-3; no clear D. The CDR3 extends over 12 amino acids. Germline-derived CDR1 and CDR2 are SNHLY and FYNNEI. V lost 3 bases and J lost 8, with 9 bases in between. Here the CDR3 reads CASSDGWRTQYF. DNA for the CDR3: TGTGCCAGCAGTGATGGTTGGCGTACGCAGTATTTT.

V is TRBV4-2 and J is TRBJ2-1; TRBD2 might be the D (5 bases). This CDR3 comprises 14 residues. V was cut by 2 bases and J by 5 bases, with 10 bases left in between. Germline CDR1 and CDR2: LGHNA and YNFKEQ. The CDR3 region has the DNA TGTGCCAGCAGCCAAATAGGAGGAGACAATGAGCAGTTCTTC. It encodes CASSQIGGDNEQFF.

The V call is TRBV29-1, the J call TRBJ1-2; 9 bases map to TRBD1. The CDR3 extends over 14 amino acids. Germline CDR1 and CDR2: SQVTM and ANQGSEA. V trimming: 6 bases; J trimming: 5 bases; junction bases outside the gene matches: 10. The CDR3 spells CSVTQGARGYGYTF. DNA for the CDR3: TGCAGCGTAACACAGGGGGCGAGAGGATATGGCTACACCTTC.

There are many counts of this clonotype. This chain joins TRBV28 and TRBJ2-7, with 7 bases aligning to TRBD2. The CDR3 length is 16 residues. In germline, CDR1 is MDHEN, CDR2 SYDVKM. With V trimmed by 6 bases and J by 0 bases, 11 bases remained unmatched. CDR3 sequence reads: CASRTGEGWSSYEQYF. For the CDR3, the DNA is TGTGCCAGCAGGACCGGGGAGGGATGGAGCTCCTACGAGCAGTACTTC.

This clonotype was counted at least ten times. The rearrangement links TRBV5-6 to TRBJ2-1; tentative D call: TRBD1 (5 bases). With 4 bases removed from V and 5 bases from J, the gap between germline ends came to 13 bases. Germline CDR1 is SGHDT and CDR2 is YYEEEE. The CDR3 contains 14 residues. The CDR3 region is CASSLPTGNNEQFF. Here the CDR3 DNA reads TGTGCCAGCAGCCTCCCTACAGGCAACAATGAGCAGTTCTTC.

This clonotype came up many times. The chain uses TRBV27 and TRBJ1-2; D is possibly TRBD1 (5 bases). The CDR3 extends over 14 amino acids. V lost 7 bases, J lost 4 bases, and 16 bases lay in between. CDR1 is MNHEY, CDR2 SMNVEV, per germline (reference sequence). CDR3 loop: CASITPQGTYGYTF. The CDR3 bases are TGTGCCAGCATAACTCCCCAGGGAACCTATGGCTACACCTTC.

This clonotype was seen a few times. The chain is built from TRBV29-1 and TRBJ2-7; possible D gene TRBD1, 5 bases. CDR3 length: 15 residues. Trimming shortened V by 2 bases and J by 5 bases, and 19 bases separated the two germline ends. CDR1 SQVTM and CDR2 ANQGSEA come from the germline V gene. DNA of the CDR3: TGCAGCGTTGAATTGGGTCAGGGCCGGATCCACGAGCAGTACTTC. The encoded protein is CSVELGQGRIHEQYF.